A single sample gave rise to the 10 T cell receptor beta chains below, sequenced in a study of T cell repertoires in cytomegalovirus infection. One entry per CDR3 protein, called by TCRdb with MiXCR from the reads. The sample yields fewer than 55,000 distinct CDR3 sequences, 15% to 20% seen once. No antigen has been assigned to these receptors. The sequences come from CD8+ T cells from cultured PBMCs, collected from culture after CMV antigen stimulation. The receptors here all came from a human donor in good health (CMV status not recorded). Some clones in this sample may be carry-over from other donors' samples.

This clonotype appeared a few times. The rearrangement links TRBV6-2 or TRBV6-3 to TRBJ1-1, with D unresolved. The ends were cut back, 6 bases at V and 0 bases at J, with 11 bases in the middle. Per germline, CDR1 MNHEY and CDR2 SVGEGT. CDR3 size: 14 residues. The CDR3 is CASSRPGMNTEAFF. The CDR3 region has the DNA TGTGCCAGCAGCCGACCCGGCATGAACACTGAAGCTTTCTTT.

This clonotype has just a few counts. The chain joins TRBV5-5 to TRBJ2-7; D possibly matches TRBD1 or TRBD2 (5 bases each). Trimming left V 4 bases short and J 2 bases short, with 16 bases between. CDR1 SGHKS and CDR2 YYEKEE come from the germline V gene (reference sequence). This CDR3 contains 15 residues. CDR3 in amino acids: CASSVGAGAAYEQYF. The CDR3 DNA reads as TGTGCCAGCAGCGTCGGGGCGGGTGCCGCCTACGAGCAGTACTTC. The full variable domain, rest sourced from reference TRBV5-5 and TRBJ2-7, is DAGVTQSPTHLIKTRGQQVTLRCSPISGHKSVSWYQQVLGQGPQFIFQYYEKEERGRGNFPDRFSARQFPNYSSELNVNALLLGDSALYLCASSVGAGAAYEQYFGPGTRLTVT.

The V call is TRBV12-3 or TRBV12-4, the J call TRBJ2-3; the D is unclear. The CDR3 is made up of 11 amino acids. Trimming left V 0 bases short and J 7 bases short, with 2 bases between. DNA of the CDR3: TGTGCCAGCAGTTTAGCGAATACGCAGTATTTT. Translation: CASSLANTQYF.

This clonotype was seen a few times. The chain joins TRBV7-8 to TRBJ2-5, with D perhaps TRBD1 (6 bases). Germline V gives CDR1 SGHVS, CDR2 FQNEAQ. V lost 0 bases, J lost 3 bases, and 14 bases lay in between. The CDR3 has 16 amino acids. The CDR3, as DNA: TGTGCCAGCAGCTTAGCCCGTACAGGGCAGGAAGAGACCCAGTACTTC. It codes for CASSLARTGQEETQYF.

The chain combines TRBV4-1 with TRBJ2-7, with D possibly being TRBD2 (6 bases). The CDR3 runs to 15 residues. Germline-derived CDR1 and CDR2 are MGHRA and YSYEKL. V was cut by 2 bases and J by 5 bases, with 16 bases left in between. DNA of the CDR3: TGCGCCAGCAGCCAACCTCGAGGAGGGGACCACGAGCAGTACTTC. This sequence encodes CASSQPRGGDHEQYF.

The V and J genes are TRBV5-4 and TRBJ2-3; TRBD1 matches at 7 bases. The CDR3 length is 13 residues. V lost 3 bases and J lost 4; bases outside the gene matches: 2. Germline-derived CDR1 and CDR2 are SGHNT and YYREEE (reference sequence). As DNA, the CDR3 is TGTGCCAGCAGCTCCACAGGGGCAGATACGCAGTATTTT. It encodes CASSSTGADTQYF.

The rearrangement uses TRBV7-2 and TRBJ2-7; TRBD2 matches 15 bases. Germline V gives CDR1 SGHTA, CDR2 FQGNSA. There are 16 residues in the CDR3. V was clipped by 5 bases and J by 2 bases; unmatched bases: 4. CDR3 sequence: CASSGRTSGGAYEQYF. In nucleotides, the CDR3 is TGTGCCAGCAGCGGTAGGACTAGCGGGGGGGCCTACGAGCAGTACTTC.

This clonotype was seen ten or more times. The chain joins TRBV7-2 to TRBJ1-1; the D is unclear. The CDR3 covers 15 residues. Germline assignment: CDR1 SGHTA and CDR2 FQGNSA. Deletions cut 0 bases from V and 4 bases from J, with 12 bases between. The CDR3 region is CASSLAREGGTEAFF. For the CDR3, the DNA is TGTGCCAGCAGCTTAGCGCGAGAGGGCGGCACTGAAGCTTTCTTT.

This clonotype was counted only a few times. The rearrangement links TRBV30 to TRBJ2-7; the D gene is possibly TRBD1 (6 bases). V was clipped by 4 bases and J by 6 bases, with 13 bases between them. The CDR3 runs 12 residues. CDR1 is GTSNPN and CDR2 is SVGIG in the germline V gene (reference sequence). The CDR3 DNA follows: TGTGCCTGGACCCTAGCAGGGGTCGAGCAGTACTTC. It encodes CAWTLAGVEQYF.

This clonotype occurred a few times. The rearrangement joins TRBV7-2 to TRBJ2-1; D remains unclear. CDR3 size: 13 residues. V shed 3 bases and J shed 2 bases, with 5 bases lying between them. Germline values: CDR1 SGHTA, CDR2 FQGNSA. The CDR3 region is CASSLSAYNEQFF. CDR3 nucleotide sequence: TGTGCCAGCAGCTTGAGTGCCTACAATGAGCAGTTCTTC. Based on the CDR3 plus reference TRBV7-2 and TRBJ2-1, the full variable domain is GAGVSQSPSNKVTEKGKDVELRCDPISGHTALYWYRQSLGQGLEFLIYFQGNSAPDKSGLPSDRFSAERTGGSVSTLTIQRTQQEDSAVYLCASSLSAYNEQFFGPGTRLTVL.